The clone carrying this T cell receptor beta chain was seen many times. Its matching antigen is unknown. The V end lost 6 bases, the J end lost 10 bases, and 13 bases lay between the germline ends. The CDR3 spans 12 residues. Germline V gene data show CDR1 as ENHRY and CDR2 as SYGVKD. These data are taken from a study of T cells in Graves' hyperthyroidism and ophthalmopathy. Overall study results and limits: Blood also contained most expanded thyroid clonotypes above 0.001. Model-based prediction identified ophthalmopathy a median about 6.8 months prior to its onset.

It was RNA transcripts that yielded the amplified TCR beta CDR3 regions. The HTBI set primed first-round TCR CDR3 RT-PCR. A single record per CDR3 protein comes from TCRdb applying MiXCR to the multiplex PCR reads. Of a few hundred thousand distinct CDR3 sequences in the sample, 14% to 15% were seen once. Patients counted as stable if ophthalmopathy did not develop within 18 months. The study excluded patients with uncontrolled infection, other autoimmune disease, pregnancy or lactation. Sequenced: blood. This TCR came from a woman aged 25 to 39 with Graves' hyperthyroidism. The chain employs TRBV10-3 and TRBJ2-1; D may be TRBD2 (6 bases). The CDR3 protein is CAISLVAAEQFF. CDR3 nucleotides: TGTGCCATCAGCCTCGTAGCGGCGGAGCAGTTCTTC.